This T cell receptor (beta chain) was profiled in a study of response to subunit inactivated influenza vaccine. Study findings and constraints: Authors suggested that a seasonal influenza vaccination recruits few new T cells each time.

TCRdb redid the calling of the RT-PCR reads with MiXCR, one entry per CDR3 protein. This table holds some 570,000 distinct CDR3 sequences, 11% found once. Many counts were recorded for this clonotype. What it recognizes is unknown. With 6 bases clipped from V and 3 bases from J, the junction kept 4 bases outside the gene matches. CDR1 and CDR2 from the germline V gene are SGHTA and FQGNSA. This CDR3 region has 15 residues. These sequences were also reported in another study, on T cells expressing NK-cell markers. That work contributes: The authors made TCR beta cDNA libraries by 5'RACE template switching. This switching added a universal primer site and UMIs. With respect to HCMV, seven of the eight sequenced donors were seropositive, and one was seronegative. Dominant NKG2C+ clonotypes were found to form 1.0-7.0% of CD8+ T cells in more than five donors.

This chain uses TRBV7-2 with TRBJ2-3; TRBD2 matches 12 bases. This clonotype was obtained from a man aged 45-60 years who received an inactivated influenza vaccine. Sequenced here: PBMCs from blood, sampled on the day of vaccination. CDR3 residues: CASRRLAGATDTQYF. The CDR3 DNA follows: TGTGCCAGCAGGAGACTAGCGGGGGCGACAGATACGCAGTATTTT.